This TCR beta chain stems from a study of response to subunit inactivated influenza vaccine. Study results and limitations: The authors suggested that few new T cells are recruited per seasonal influenza vaccination.

This clonotype came up a few times. Its antigen is unidentified. With 5 bases removed from V and 6 bases from J, the gap between germline ends came to 17 bases. Looked up from germline, CDR1 is MNHEY and CDR2 is SMNVEV (reference sequence). This CDR3 is built from 15 residues. TCRdb independently ran MiXCR on the RT-PCR reads; one entry per CDR3 protein. This table holds 630,000 or so distinct CDR3 sequences, around a sixth found once. The J gene is TRBJ2-1, the V gene TRBV27; TRBD1 is a possible D gene (5 bases). This TCR was recovered from a man aged 45-65 years who received an inactivated influenza vaccine. The material was PBMCs from blood, obtained 12 days after vaccination. CDR3 in DNA: TGTGCCAGCAGTCTTAGAGTAATACAGGTCAATGAGCAGTTCTTC. Its translation is CASSLRVIQVNEQFF.